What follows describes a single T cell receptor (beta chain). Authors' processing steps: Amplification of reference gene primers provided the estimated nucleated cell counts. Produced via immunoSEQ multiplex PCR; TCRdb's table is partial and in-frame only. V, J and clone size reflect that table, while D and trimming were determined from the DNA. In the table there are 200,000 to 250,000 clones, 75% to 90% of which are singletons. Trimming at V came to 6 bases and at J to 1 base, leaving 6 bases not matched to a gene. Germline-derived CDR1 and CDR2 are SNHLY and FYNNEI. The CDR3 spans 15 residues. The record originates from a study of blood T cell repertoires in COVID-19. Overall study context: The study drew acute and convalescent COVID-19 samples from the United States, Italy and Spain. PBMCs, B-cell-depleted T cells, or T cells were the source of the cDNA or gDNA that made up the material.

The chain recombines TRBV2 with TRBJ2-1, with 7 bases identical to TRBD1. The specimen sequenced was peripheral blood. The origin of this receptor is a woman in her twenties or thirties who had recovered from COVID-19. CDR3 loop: CASRPRQGSYNEQFF. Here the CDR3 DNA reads TGTGCCAGCAGACCCAGACAGGGTTCCTACAATGAGCAGTTCTTC.